Sequencing of this TCR beta chain was carried out in a study of T cells after yellow fever vaccination. A word on this clonotype: The antigen is not known.

Study findings and constraints: Though it reached lower strength, the secondary response hit its peak faster, day 5 versus 15. Among primary-vaccination clones, most reappeared after the booster, at approximately 96% for CD4 and approximately 88% for CD8.

The TCR cDNA carried a universal primer site and UMIs from 5'RACE template switching. TCRdb independently ran MiXCR on the 5' RACE reads; one entry per CDR3 protein. The data show approximately 120,000 distinct CDR3 sequences, around 7.7% seen once. CDR3 length: 14 amino acids. Germline-derived CDR1 and CDR2 are MNHEY and SMNVEV (reference sequence). J was trimmed by 5 bases and V by 5 bases; bases with no gene match: 6. The genes are TRBV27 and TRBJ1-1; 9 bases are a match to TRBD1. This sequence originates from a man in his late teens or twenties who received the YFV17D yellow fever vaccine. The sequences come from CD4+ T cells sorted from PBMCs, collected about 10 days after the first yellow fever vaccination. CDR3 nucleotides: TGTGCCAGCAGTCCCCGACAGGGGGTTACTGAAGCTTTCTTT. As protein: CASSPRQGVTEAFF.